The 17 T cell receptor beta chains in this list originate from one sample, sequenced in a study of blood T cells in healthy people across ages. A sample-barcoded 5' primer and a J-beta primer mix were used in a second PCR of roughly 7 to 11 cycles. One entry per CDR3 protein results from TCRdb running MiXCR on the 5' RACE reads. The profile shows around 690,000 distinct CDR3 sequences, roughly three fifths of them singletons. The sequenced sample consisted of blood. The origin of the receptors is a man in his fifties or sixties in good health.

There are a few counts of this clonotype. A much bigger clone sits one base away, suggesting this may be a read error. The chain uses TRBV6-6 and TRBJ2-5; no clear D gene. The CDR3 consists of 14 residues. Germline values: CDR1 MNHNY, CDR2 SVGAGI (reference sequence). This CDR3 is CVSSPRRYQETQYF. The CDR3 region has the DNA TGTGTCAGCAGTCCTCGACGGTACCAAGAGACCCAGTACTTC.

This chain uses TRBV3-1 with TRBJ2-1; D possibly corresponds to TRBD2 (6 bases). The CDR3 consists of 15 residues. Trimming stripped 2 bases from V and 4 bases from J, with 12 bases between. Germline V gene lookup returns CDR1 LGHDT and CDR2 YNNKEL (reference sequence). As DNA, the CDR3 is TGTGCCAGCAGCCAAATTGCGGGAATGTACAATGAGCAGTTCTTC. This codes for CASSQIAGMYNEQFF.

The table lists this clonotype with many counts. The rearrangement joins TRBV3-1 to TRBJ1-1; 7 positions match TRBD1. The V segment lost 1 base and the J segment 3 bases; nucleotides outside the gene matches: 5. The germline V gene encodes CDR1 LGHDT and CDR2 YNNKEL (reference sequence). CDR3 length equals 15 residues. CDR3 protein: CASSQGGTVDTEAFF. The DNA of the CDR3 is TGTGCCAGCAGCCAAGGAGGGACAGTAGACACTGAAGCTTTCTTT.

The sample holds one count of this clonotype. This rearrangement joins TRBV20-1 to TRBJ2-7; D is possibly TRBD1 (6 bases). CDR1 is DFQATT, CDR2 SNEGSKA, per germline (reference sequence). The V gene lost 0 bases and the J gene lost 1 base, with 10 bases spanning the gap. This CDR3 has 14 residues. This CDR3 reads CSARDGGGSYEQYF. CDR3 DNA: TGCAGTGCTAGAGATGGGGGCGGATCCTACGAGCAGTACTTC.

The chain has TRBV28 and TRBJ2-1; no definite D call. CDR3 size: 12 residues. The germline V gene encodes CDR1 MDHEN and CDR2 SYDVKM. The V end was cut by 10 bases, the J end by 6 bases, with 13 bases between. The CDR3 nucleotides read TGTGCCACCGCTGTTGACCGCAATGAGCAGTTCTTC. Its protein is CATAVDRNEQFF.

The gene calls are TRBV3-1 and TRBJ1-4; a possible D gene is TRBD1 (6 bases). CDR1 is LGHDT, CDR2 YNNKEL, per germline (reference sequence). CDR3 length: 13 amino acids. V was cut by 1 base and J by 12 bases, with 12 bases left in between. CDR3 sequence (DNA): TGTGCCAGCAGCCAAGGACCGGGACAACAACTGTTTTTT. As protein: CASSQGPGQQLFF. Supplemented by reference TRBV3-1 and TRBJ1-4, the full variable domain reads DTAVSQTPKYLVTQMGNDKSIKCEQNLGHDTMYWYKQDSKKFLKIMFSYNNKELIINETVPNRFSPKSPDKAHLNLHINSLELGDSAVYFCASSQGPGQQLFFGSGTQLSVL.

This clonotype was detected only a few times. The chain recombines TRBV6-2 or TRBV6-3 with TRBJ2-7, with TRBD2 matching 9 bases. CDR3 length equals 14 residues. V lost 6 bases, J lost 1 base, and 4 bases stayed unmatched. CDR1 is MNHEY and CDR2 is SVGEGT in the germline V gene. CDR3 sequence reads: CASSPSGTSYEQYF. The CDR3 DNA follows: TGTGCCAGCAGCCCTAGCGGGACTTCCTACGAGCAGTACTTC.

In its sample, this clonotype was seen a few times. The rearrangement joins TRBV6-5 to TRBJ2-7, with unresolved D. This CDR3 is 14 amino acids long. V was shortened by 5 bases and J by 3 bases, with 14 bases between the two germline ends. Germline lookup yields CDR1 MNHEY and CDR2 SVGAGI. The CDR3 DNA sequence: TGTGCCAGCAGTCCCGGATCTTCTTTCTACGAGCAGTACTTC. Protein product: CASSPGSSFYEQYF.

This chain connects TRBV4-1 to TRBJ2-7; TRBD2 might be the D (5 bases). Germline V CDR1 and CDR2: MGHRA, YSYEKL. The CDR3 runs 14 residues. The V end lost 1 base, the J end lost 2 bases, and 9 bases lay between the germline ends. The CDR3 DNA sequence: TGCGCCAGCAGCCAAGGACGGGATACCTACGAGCAGTACTTC. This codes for CASSQGRDTYEQYF.

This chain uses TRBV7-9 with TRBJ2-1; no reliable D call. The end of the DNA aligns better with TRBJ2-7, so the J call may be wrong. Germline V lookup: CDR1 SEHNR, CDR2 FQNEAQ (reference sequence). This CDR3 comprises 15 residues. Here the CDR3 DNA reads TGTGCCAGCAGCTTCCTCCGGATCGCCGACAATGAGCAGTACTTC. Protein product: CASSFLRIADNEQYF.

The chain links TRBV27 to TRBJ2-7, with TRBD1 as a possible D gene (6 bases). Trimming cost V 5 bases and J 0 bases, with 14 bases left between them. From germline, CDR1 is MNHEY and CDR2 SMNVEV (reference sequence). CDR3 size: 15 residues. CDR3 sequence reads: CASSATGISSYEQYF. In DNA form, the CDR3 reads TGTGCCAGCAGTGCTACAGGGATTTCCTCCTACGAGCAGTACTTC.

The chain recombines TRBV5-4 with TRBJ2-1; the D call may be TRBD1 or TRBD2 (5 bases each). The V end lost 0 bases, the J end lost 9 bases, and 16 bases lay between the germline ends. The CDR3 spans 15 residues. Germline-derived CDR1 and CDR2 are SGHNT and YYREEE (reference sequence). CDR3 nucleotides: TGTGCCAGCAGCTTGGATGCAGGGAGATCTCCTGAGCAGTTCTTC. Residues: CASSLDAGRSPEQFF.

CDR3 coding DNA: TGCGCCAGCAGCGCCTCGAGCGGGGCCGAGCAGTACTTC. This encodes CASSASSGAEQYF. The chain links TRBV5-1 to TRBJ2-7; 7 bases fit TRBD2. Unmatched junction bases numbered 7, after V lost 4 bases and J lost 6 bases. This CDR3 comprises 13 residues. Germline CDR1 is SGHRS and CDR2 is YFSETQ.

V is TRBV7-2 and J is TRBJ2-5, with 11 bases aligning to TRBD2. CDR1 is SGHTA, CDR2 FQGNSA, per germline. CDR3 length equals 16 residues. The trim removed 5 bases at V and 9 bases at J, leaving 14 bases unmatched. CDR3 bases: TGTGCCAGCAGCCCCGCGGGACTAGCGGCTTCCCGTCCCCAGTACTTC. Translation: CASSPAGLAASRPQYF.

CDR3 protein: CASSPAVSGGAETQYF. The CDR3 DNA reads TGTGCCAGCTCACCAGCCGTCTCCGGGGGGGCCGAGACCCAGTACTTC. The chain combines TRBV18 with TRBJ2-5; 8 bases fit TRBD2. This CDR3 is built from 16 residues. Germline-derived CDR1 and CDR2 are KGHSH and LQKENI. Trimming at V came to 2 bases and at J to 5 bases, leaving 10 bases not matched to a gene.

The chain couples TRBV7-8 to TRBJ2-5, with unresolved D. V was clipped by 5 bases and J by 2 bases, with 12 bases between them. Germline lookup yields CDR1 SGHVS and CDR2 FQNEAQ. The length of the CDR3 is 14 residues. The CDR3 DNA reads TGTGCCAGCAGCCCCCTAGAGCATCAAGAGACCCAGTACTTC. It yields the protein CASSPLEHQETQYF.

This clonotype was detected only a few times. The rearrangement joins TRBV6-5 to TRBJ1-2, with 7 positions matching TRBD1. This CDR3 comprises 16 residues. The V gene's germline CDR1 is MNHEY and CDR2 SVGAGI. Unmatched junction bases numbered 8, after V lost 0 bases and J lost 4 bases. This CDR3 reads CASSYSGTASGYGYTF. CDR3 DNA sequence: TGTGCCAGCAGTTACTCTGGGACAGCTAGCGGCTATGGCTACACCTTC.